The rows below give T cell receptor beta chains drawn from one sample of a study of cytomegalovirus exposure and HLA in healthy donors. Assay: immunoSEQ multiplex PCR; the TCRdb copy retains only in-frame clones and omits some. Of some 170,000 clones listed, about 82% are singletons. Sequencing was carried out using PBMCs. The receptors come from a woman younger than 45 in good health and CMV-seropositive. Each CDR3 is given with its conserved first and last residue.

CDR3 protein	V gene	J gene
CASSQSAASGNTIYF	TRBV18	TRBJ1-3
CASSHLIGGFGGYTF	TRBV4-2	TRBJ1-2
CASSLERVSTEAFF	TRBV7-6	TRBJ1-1
CASSSWDSRHNEQFF	TRBV7-6	TRBJ2-1
CAISDIPGGDTEAFF	TRBV10-3	TRBJ1-1
CASSLEGQGLTEAFF	TRBV2	TRBJ1-1
CASTRERSLPEAFF	TRBV30	TRBJ1-1
CASSQDWAGLVDEQYF	TRBV4-2	TRBJ2-7
CASSLHLLAGGPDTQYF	TRBV4-2	TRBJ2-3
CASSILGQGADEQYF	TRBV19	TRBJ2-7
CASKQGGANGYTF	TRBV27	TRBJ1-2
CASKVGGQNTEAFF	TRBV6-5	TRBJ1-1
CASSQSFYGYTF	TRBV14	TRBJ1-2
CASGEESSYNEQFF	TRBV5-1	TRBJ2-1
CASSQDLYQPQHF	TRBV14	TRBJ1-5
CASSIGTGLNSPLHF	TRBV19	TRBJ1-6
CASSKAGGQTQYF	TRBV9	TRBJ2-5
CASKGRDNEKLFF	TRBV6-6	TRBJ1-4
CASKTSPGQGFSEQYF	TRBV6-6	TRBJ2-7
CASSPGQGGNTIYF	TRBV11-2	TRBJ1-3
CASSLGQELNTEAFF	TRBV7-9	TRBJ1-1
CASSVGQGTHEQYF	TRBV9	TRBJ2-7
CASSAGHRSGNTIYF	TRBV9	TRBJ1-3
CASSVDRGTEAFF	TRBV6-6	TRBJ1-1
CASSSLAGGSTDTQYF	TRBV27	TRBJ2-3
CSSSLSSGGGIQETQYF	TRBV7-9	TRBJ2-5
CAGTGQGPVSFPIF	TRBV2	TRBJ1-2
CASSWLQLNQPQHF	TRBV28	TRBJ1-5
CASSEAGIWGSNYGYTF	TRBV6-1	TRBJ1-2
CASSPGTSGYTDTQYF	TRBV5-1	TRBJ2-3
CASSEEGTGGGGGYTF	TRBV9	TRBJ1-2
CASSEGSLPLGYTF	TRBV28	TRBJ1-2